The 25 T cell receptor beta chains reported below all come from one sample, sequenced in a study of T-cell reconstitution after alpha-beta-depleted transplantation in children. Unique molecular identifiers were incorporated when the TCRbeta library was constructed. Each CDR3 protein is one row after TCRdb ran MiXCR on the PCR reads. This sample has around 200,000 distinct CDR3 sequences; around 7% occur once, and the top ten carry around 3%. Sequenced here: PBMCs from the stem cell graft donor, sampled from the stem cell graft. The receptors originated from a human donor who donated a stem cell graft to a child with Wiskott-Aldrich syndrome.

This clonotype has ten or more counts. The gene calls are TRBV12-3 or TRBV12-4 and TRBJ2-5; 13 positions agree with TRBD2. The CDR3 has 18 amino acids. J lost 2 bases, V lost 1 base, and 7 bases had no gene match. The CDR3 loop reads CASSLGTSGGRGQETQYF. The CDR3 DNA sequence: TGTGCCAGCAGTTTAGGGACTAGCGGGGGCCGGGGTCAAGAGACCCAGTACTTC.

About this clonotype: Being one base from a much bigger clone, this may be a read error. This chain connects TRBV6-2 or TRBV6-3 to TRBJ2-5; D ambiguous. The length of the CDR3 is 14 residues. V was cut by 6 bases and J by 4 bases, with 15 bases left in between. Germline V gene data show CDR1 as MNHEY and CDR2 as SVGEGT. The CDR3 DNA reads as TGTGCCAGCAGATTTACAGCCATACGAGAGACCCAGTACTTC. The encoded protein is CASRFTAIRETQYF.

This clonotype has ten or more counts. This chain joins TRBV25-1 and TRBJ1-2, with D tentatively TRBD1 (5 bases). CDR3 length: 13 amino acids. Germline CDR1 MGHDK, CDR2 SYGVNS. Trimming took 4 bases from V and 2 from J, leaving 8 bases between them. The CDR3 nucleotides are TGTGCCAGCAGTGGGGGGTGGAACTATGGCTACACCTTC. Translating it yields CASSGGWNYGYTF.

The chain couples TRBV11-2 to TRBJ2-7; possible D gene TRBD2, 5 bases. Germline assignment: CDR1 SGHAT and CDR2 FQNNGV. Trimming took 5 bases from V and 3 from J, leaving 23 bases between them. The CDR3 is 17 residues long. CDR3 in DNA: TGTGCCAGCAGCCTTGGAGGCAGGTCCCGATTGAACTACGAGCAGTACTTC. Translation gives CASSLGGRSRLNYEQYF.

This clonotype was observed many times. This chain joins TRBV5-1 and TRBJ2-7; 9 nucleotides line up with TRBD1. CDR1 and CDR2 from the germline V gene are SGHRS and YFSETQ. Trimming took 2 bases from V and 0 from J; bases not matched to a gene: 3. This CDR3 is 15 amino acids long. The CDR3 region is CASSFGTGYSYEQYF. The CDR3 DNA follows: TGCGCCAGCAGCTTTGGGACAGGGTACTCCTACGAGCAGTACTTC.

This clonotype showed up many times. CDR3 DNA sequence: TGTGCCATCAGTGATATGGATGAGCAGTTCTTC. Translation: CAISDMDEQFF. The chain joins TRBV10-3 to TRBJ2-1; no firm D call. Germline CDR1 reads ENHRY; CDR2 reads SYGVKD. V gave up 3 bases and J gave up 8 bases, with 5 bases separating them. The CDR3 has 11 amino acids.

This rearrangement joins TRBV4-3 to TRBJ2-1; 8 nucleotides agree with TRBD2. This CDR3 has 17 amino acids. The J segment lost 8 bases and the V segment lost 2 bases, leaving 14 bases of the junction unmatched. Germline V gene sequence: CDR1 LGHNA, CDR2 YSLEER. CDR3 loop: CASSQRPAGGTVDEQFF. CDR3 sequence (DNA): TGCGCCAGCAGCCAAAGACCCGCGGGAGGCACTGTCGATGAGCAGTTCTTC.

The table lists this clonotype with many counts. This sequence joins TRBV12-3 or TRBV12-4 and TRBJ2-4, with D possibly matching TRBD1 (6 bases). V was pared by 5 bases and J by 2 bases, with 13 bases between. The CDR3 has 15 amino acids. CDR3 loop: CASSQAGAPKNIQYF. DNA for the CDR3: TGTGCCAGCAGTCAAGCAGGGGCCCCCAAAAACATTCAGTACTTC.

This clonotype was counted many times. This chain joins TRBV18 and TRBJ1-6, with D unresolved. The CDR3 extends over 12 amino acids. Germline values: CDR1 KGHSH, CDR2 LQKENI. Trimming left V 4 bases short and J 9 bases short, with 7 bases between. CDR3 region: CASSQGFSPLHF. CDR3 nucleotide sequence: TGTGCCAGCTCACAAGGGTTTTCACCCCTCCACTTT.

This clonotype was observed many times. The DNA for the CDR3 is TGTGCCAGCAGCCTGACAGGCCTGTACCAAGAGACCCAGTACTTC. It yields the protein CASSLTGLYQETQYF. The chain uses TRBV3-1 and TRBJ2-5; maybe TRBD1 (6 bases). Germline V lookup: CDR1 LGHDT, CDR2 YNNKEL (reference sequence). Trimming shortened V by 4 bases and J by 0 bases, and 12 bases separated the two germline ends. The CDR3 spans 15 residues.

This clonotype was picked up many times. The rearrangement joins TRBV2 to TRBJ1-5; D possibly corresponds to TRBD1 (5 bases). Germline lookup yields CDR1 SNHLY and CDR2 FYNNEI. The CDR3 has 16 residues. V was pared by 8 bases and J by 0 bases, with 17 bases between. CDR3 protein: CASGAGGWHSNQPQHF. The CDR3 DNA is TGTGCCAGCGGCGCCGGGGGGTGGCATAGCAATCAGCCCCAGCATTTT.

The table lists this clonotype with many counts. The rearrangement uses TRBV24-1 and TRBJ1-1; D uncertain. Germline CDR1 and CDR2: KGHDR and SFDVKD. The CDR3 covers 15 residues. V was trimmed by 3 bases and J by 5 bases, leaving 15 bases between them. CDR3 region: CATSDGPHGRTEAFF. DNA of the CDR3: TGTGCCACCAGTGATGGCCCGCACGGGAGGACTGAAGCTTTCTTT.

This clonotype was observed at least ten times. The chain uses TRBV10-2 and TRBJ2-1; D is undetermined. CDR3 length: 13 amino acids. Per the germline V gene, CDR1 is WSHSY and CDR2 is SAAADI. V lost 3 bases, J lost 6 bases, and 9 bases lay in between. CDR3: CASSESGPNEQFF. CDR3 DNA sequence: TGCGCCAGCAGTGAATCCGGGCCCAATGAGCAGTTCTTC.

The rearrangement uses TRBV6-5 and TRBJ1-1, with a weak D call TRBD1 (5 bases). This CDR3 contains 17 residues. Trimming stripped 0 bases from V and 2 bases from J, with 16 bases between. The germline V gene has CDR1 MNHEY and CDR2 SVGAGI. CDR3 in DNA: TGTGCCAGCAGTTACTCACCCGGGGGAGGACCAAACACTGAAGCTTTCTTT. This translates into CASSYSPGGGPNTEAFF.

This clonotype occurred many times. The genes are TRBV20-1 and TRBJ2-1; D is ambiguous. This CDR3 is built from 13 residues. Germline V gene sequence: CDR1 DFQATT, CDR2 SNEGSKA (reference sequence). V was trimmed by 6 bases and J by 10 bases, leaving 19 bases between them. This chain's CDR3 is CSAATDLSREQFF. The CDR3, as DNA: TGCAGTGCCGCTACGGACCTCAGCAGGGAGCAGTTCTTC.

This clonotype was counted many times. The chain recombines TRBV29-1 with TRBJ2-1; D call uncertain. The germline V and J ends were trimmed by 3 bases and 0 bases, with 12 bases remaining between them. This CDR3 spans 15 amino acids. Germline V CDR1 and CDR2: SQVTM, ANQGSEA. In DNA, the CDR3 is TGCAGCGTTGATTGGGCAGGAAGCTCCTACAATGAGCAGTTCTTC. It is translated as CSVDWAGSSYNEQFF.

This clonotype was detected many times. V and J are TRBV12-3 or TRBV12-4 and TRBJ2-5; 7 bases agree with TRBD2. The CDR3 contains 15 residues. V was pared by 2 bases and J by 4 bases, with 7 bases of the junction left unmatched. The CDR3 spells CASSLTNAGAETQYF. As DNA, the CDR3 is TGTGCCAGCAGTTTAACCAACGCGGGAGCAGAGACCCAGTACTTC.

In its sample, this clonotype was seen a few times. V gene TRBV7-9 combines with J gene TRBJ2-7; TRBD2 matches at 7 bases. V was clipped by 3 bases and J by 0 bases; unmatched bases: 5. The CDR3 is 15 amino acids. CDR1 is SEHNR, CDR2 FQNEAQ, per germline (reference sequence). In DNA form, the CDR3 reads TGTGCCAGCAGCTTTTGGCGGGGGAGCTCCTACGAGCAGTACTTC. The encoded protein is CASSFWRGSSYEQYF. The full variable domain, rest sourced from reference TRBV7-9 and TRBJ2-7, is DTGVSQNPRHKITKRGQNVTFRCDPISEHNRLYWYRQTLGQGPEFLTYFQNEAQLEKSRLLSDRFSAERPKGSFSTLEIQRTEQGDSAMYLCASSFWRGSSYEQYFGPGTRLTVT.

This clonotype showed up many times. This chain connects TRBV5-1 to TRBJ2-4; D call uncertain. Germline-derived CDR1 and CDR2 are SGHRS and YFSETQ. The V end lost 4 bases, the J end lost 12 bases, and 20 bases lay between the germline ends. The CDR3 runs 14 residues. CDR3 protein: CASSPSLSLDAQYF. The CDR3 DNA is TGCGCCAGCAGCCCCTCCCTTTCATTAGACGCTCAGTACTTC.

This clonotype was observed a few times. The chain uses TRBV5-1 and TRBJ2-7; D is undetermined. V lost 2 bases to trimming and J lost 6 bases, with 12 bases between them. Germline values: CDR1 SGHRS, CDR2 YFSETQ. This CDR3 spans 13 amino acids. The CDR3 sequence: CASSFLEQAEQYF. The CDR3 DNA reads TGCGCCAGCAGCTTTTTAGAACAAGCCGAGCAGTACTTC.

This clonotype was seen at least ten times. The rearrangement uses TRBV28 and TRBJ1-1; no reliable D call. V lost 2 bases to trimming and J lost 6 bases, with 10 bases between them. The CDR3 spans 13 residues. Germline CDR1 MDHEN, CDR2 SYDVKM. The CDR3 sequence is CASSLRSTAEAFF. The DNA of the CDR3 is TGTGCCAGCAGTTTAAGGTCGACGGCTGAAGCTTTCTTT.

This clonotype was recorded at least ten times. The CDR3 spells CSASDRDLDEKLFF. The CDR3 DNA reads TGCAGTGCTAGTGACAGGGACCTCGATGAAAAACTGTTTTTT. The chain is built from TRBV20-1 and TRBJ1-4; 7 bases fit TRBD1. The CDR3 runs 14 residues. V shed 3 bases and J 6 bases; nucleotides not matched to a gene: 7. In germline, CDR1 is DFQATT, CDR2 SNEGSKA (reference sequence).

The sample holds many counts of this clonotype. The J gene is TRBJ1-6, the V gene TRBV7-2; 7 bases fit TRBD1. The V gene's germline CDR1 is SGHTA and CDR2 FQGNSA. The ends lost 5 bases at V and 6 bases at J; junction bases unmatched: 10. The CDR3 spans 16 residues. Here the CDR3 reads CASSIPDRYPNSPLHF. The CDR3 DNA is TGTGCCAGCAGCATCCCGGACAGGTATCCTAATTCACCCCTCCACTTT.

The sample holds many counts of this clonotype. This chain uses TRBV5-1 with TRBJ2-5, with D possibly being TRBD2 (5 bases). Trimming removed 5 bases at V and 5 bases at J, with 13 bases between. Germline CDR1 reads SGHRS; CDR2 reads YFSETQ. The CDR3 length is 13 residues. The CDR3 is CASRRWSGETQYF. In nucleotides, the CDR3 is TGCGCCAGCAGGCGTTGGTCGGGGGAGACCCAGTACTTC.

This clonotype was detected many times. Here the CDR3 reads CASRSGGVSNGYTF. CDR3 bases: TGTGCCAGCAGATCAGGGGGGGTATCGAATGGCTACACCTTC. This rearrangement joins TRBV6-1 to TRBJ1-2, with 7 bases that match TRBD1. The CDR3 runs 14 residues. Germline V gene lookup returns CDR1 MNHNS and CDR2 SASEGT. The junction had 10 bases not matched to a gene; V was cut back by 6 bases and J by 6 bases.